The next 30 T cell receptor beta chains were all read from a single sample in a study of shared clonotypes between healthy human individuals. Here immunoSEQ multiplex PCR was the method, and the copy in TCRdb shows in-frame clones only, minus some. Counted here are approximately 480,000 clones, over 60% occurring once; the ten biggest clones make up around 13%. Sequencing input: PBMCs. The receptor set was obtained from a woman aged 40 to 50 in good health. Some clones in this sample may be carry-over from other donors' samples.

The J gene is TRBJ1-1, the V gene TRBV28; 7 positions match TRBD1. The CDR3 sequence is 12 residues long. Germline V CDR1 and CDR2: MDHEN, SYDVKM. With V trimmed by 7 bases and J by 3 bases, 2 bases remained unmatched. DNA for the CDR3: TGTGCCAGCACGGGACAGTACACTGAAGCTTTCTTT. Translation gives CASTGQYTEAFF.

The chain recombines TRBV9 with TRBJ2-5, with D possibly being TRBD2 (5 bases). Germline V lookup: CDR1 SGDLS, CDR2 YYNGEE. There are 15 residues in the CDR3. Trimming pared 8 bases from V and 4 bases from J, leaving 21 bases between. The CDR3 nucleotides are TGTGCCAGTGCTCCTGGCAGCGGTGGTATAGAGACCCAGTACTTC. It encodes CASAPGSGGIETQYF.

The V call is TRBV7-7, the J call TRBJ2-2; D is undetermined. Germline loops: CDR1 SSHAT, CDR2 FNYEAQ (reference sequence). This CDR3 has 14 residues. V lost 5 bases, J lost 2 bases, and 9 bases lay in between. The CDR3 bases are TGTGCCAGCAGCCGAGACGGTAACACCGGGGAGCTGTTTTTT. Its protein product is CASSRDGNTGELFF.

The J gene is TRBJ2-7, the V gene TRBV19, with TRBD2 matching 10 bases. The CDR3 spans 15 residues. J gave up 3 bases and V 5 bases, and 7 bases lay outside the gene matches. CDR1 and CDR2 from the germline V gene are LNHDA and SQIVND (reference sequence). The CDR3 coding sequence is TGTGCCAGTAGTTCAGCCGGGACTAGCGACTACGAGCAGTACTTC. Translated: CASSSAGTSDYEQYF.

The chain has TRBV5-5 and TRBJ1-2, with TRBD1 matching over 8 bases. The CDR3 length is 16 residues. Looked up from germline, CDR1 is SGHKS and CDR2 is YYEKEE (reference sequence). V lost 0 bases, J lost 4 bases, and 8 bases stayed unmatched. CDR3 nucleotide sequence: TGTGCCAGCAGCTTGGCCCCCCAGGGGGCAGGCTATGGCTACACCTTC. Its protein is CASSLAPQGAGYGYTF.

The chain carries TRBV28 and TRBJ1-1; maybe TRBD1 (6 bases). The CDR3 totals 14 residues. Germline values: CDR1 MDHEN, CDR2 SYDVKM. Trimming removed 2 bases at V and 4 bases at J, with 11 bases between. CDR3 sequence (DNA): TGTGCCAGCAGTTTACGGGGGGGCACCACTGAAGCTTTCTTT. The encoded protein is CASSLRGGTTEAFF.

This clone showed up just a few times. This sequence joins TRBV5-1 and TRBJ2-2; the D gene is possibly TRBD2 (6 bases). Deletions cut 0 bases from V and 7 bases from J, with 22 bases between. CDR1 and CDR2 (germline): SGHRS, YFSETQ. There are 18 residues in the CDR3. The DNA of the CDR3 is TGCGCCAGCAGCTTGGTTCGGGACGGACTAACTACTGGCGGGGAGCTGTTTTTT. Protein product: CASSLVRDGLTTGGELFF.

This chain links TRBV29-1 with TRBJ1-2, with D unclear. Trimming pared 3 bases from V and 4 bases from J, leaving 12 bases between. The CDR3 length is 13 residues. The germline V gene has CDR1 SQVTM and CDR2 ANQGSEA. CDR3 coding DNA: TGCAGCGTTGAGGCCAGGCAATTCTATGGCTACACCTTC. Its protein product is CSVEARQFYGYTF.

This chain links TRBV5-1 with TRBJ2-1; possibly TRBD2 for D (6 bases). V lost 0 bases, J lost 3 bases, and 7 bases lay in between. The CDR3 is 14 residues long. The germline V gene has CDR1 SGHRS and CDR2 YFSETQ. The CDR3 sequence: CASSLGTNYNEQFF. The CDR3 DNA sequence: TGCGCCAGCAGCTTGGGGACTAACTACAATGAGCAGTTCTTC.

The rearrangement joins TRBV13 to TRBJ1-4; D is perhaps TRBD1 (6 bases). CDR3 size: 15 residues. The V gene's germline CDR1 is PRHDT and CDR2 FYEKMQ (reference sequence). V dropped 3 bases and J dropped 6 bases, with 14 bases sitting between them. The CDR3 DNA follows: TGTGCCAGCAGCTTCGGGGGGGCAGTTGATGAAAAACTGTTTTTT. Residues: CASSFGGAVDEKLFF.

The CDR3 here is CSVTRDRFYFYNQPQHF. As DNA, the CDR3 is TGCAGCGTTACTCGGGACAGGTTTTATTTTTACAATCAGCCCCAGCATTTT. The chain has TRBV29-1 and TRBJ1-5, with 8 bases aligning to TRBD1. Germline values: CDR1 SQVTM, CDR2 ANQGSEA. The V and J ends lost 5 bases and 3 bases, in that order; junction bases with no gene match: 15. CDR3 size: 17 residues.

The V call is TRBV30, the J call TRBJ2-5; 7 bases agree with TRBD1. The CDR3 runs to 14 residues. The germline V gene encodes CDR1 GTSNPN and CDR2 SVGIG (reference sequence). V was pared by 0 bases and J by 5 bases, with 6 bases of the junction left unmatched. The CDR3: CAWSVPGGRETQYF. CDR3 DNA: TGTGCCTGGAGTGTACCAGGGGGACGGGAGACCCAGTACTTC.

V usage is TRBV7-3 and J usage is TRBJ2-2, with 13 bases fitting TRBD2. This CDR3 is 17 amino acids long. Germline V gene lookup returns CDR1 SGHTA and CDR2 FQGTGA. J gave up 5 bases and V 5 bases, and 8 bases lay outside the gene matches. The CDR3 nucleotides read TGTGCCAGCAGCCGAGGGACTAGCGGGATCTATACCGGGGAGCTGTTTTTT. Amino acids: CASSRGTSGIYTGELFF. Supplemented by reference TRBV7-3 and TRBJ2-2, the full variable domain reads GAGVSQTPSNKVTEKGKYVELRCDPISGHTALYWYRQSLGQGPEFLIYFQGTGAADDSGLPNDRFFAVRPEGSVSTLKIQRTERGDSAVYLCASSRGTSGIYTGELFFGEGSRLTVL.

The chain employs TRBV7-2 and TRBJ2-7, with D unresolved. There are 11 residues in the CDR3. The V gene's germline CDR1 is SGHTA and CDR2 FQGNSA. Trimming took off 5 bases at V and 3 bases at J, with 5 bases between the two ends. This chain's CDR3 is CASSDIYEQYF. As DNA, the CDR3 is TGTGCCAGCAGCGACATCTACGAGCAGTACTTC.

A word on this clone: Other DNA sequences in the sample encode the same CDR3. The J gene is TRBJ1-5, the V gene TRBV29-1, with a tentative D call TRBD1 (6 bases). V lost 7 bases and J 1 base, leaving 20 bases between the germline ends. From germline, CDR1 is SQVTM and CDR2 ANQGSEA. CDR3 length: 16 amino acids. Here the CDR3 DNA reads TGCAGCGCCGGTGGGGGCAGGAGCTCCAGCAATCAGCCCCAGCATTTT. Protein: CSAGGGRSSSNQPQHF.

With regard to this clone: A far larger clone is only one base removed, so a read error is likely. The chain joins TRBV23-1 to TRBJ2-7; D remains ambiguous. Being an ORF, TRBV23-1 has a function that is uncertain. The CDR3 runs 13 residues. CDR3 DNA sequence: TGCGCCAGCAGTCACAGGAGCTCCTACGAGCAGAACTTC. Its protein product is CASSHRSSYEQNF.

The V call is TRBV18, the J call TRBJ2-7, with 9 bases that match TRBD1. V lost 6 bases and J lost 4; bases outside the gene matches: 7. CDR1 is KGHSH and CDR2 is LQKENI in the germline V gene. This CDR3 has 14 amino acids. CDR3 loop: CASSPGTGIYEQYF. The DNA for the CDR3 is TGTGCCAGCTCGCCCGGGACAGGGATATACGAGCAGTACTTC. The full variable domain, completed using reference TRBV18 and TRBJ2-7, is NAGVMQNPRHLVRRRGQEARLRCSPMKGHSHVYWYRQLPEEGLKFMVYLQKENIIDESGMPKERFSAEFPKEGPSILRIQQVVRGDSAAYFCASSPGTGIYEQYFGPGTRLTVT.

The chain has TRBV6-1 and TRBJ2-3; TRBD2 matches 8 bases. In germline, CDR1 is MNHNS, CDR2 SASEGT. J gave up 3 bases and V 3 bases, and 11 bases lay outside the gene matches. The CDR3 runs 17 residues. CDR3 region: CASSDTLRLAGTDTQYF. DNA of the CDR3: TGTGCCAGCAGTGACACCCTTAGGTTAGCGGGGACAGATACGCAGTATTTT.

The CDR3 nucleotides are TGTGCCAGCAGCTTCCCAGGGGGGGAAAAACTGTTTTTT. Translating it yields CASSFPGGEKLFF. The V and J genes are TRBV7-2 and TRBJ1-4; 7 bases are a match to TRBD1. The germline CDR1 and CDR2 sequences are SGHTA and FQGNSA. Germline trimming cut 3 bases from V and 8 bases from J; bases unmatched to any gene: 3. The CDR3 spans 13 residues. The full variable domain, in which reference TRBV7-2 and TRBJ1-4 provide the parts outside the CDR3, is GAGVSQSPSNKVTEKGKDVELRCDPISGHTALYWYRQSLGQGLEFLIYFQGNSAPDKSGLPSDRFSAERTGGSVSTLTIQRTQQEDSAVYLCASSFPGGEKLFFGSGTQLSVL.

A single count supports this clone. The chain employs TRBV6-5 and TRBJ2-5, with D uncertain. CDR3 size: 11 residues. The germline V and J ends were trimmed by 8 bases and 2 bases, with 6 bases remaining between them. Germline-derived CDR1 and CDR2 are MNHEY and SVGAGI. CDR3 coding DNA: TGTGCCAGCGCCAGTCAAGAGACCCAGTACTTC. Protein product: CASASQETQYF.

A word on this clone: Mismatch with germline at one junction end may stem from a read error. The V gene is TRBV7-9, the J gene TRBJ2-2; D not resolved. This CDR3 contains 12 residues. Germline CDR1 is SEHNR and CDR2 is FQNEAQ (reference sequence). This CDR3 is CASSLNSGELFF. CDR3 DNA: TGTGCCAGCAGCTTGAACTCCGGGGAGCTGTTTTTT.

CDR3 nucleotide sequence: TGTGCCAGCAGCCTTGGGCGGTCTAGCACAGATACGCAGTATTTT. Encoded protein: CASSLGRSSTDTQYF. The V gene is TRBV7-7, the J gene TRBJ2-3; unclear D gene. There are 15 residues in the CDR3. Trimming removed 5 bases from V and 0 bases from J, with 12 bases in between. Germline-derived CDR1 and CDR2 are SSHAT and FNYEAQ (reference sequence).

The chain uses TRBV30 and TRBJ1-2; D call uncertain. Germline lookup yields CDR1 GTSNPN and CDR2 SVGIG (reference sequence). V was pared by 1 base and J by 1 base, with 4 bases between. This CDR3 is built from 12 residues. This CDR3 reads CAWSGNNYGYTF. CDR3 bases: TGTGCCTGGAGTGGAAATAACTATGGCTACACCTTC.

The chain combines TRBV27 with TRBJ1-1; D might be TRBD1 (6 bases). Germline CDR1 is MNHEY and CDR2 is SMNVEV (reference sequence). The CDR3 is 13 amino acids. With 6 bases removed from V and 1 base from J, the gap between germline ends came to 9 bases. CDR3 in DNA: TGTGCCAGCAGACAACAGGGGAACACTGAAGCTTTCTTT. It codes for CASRQQGNTEAFF.

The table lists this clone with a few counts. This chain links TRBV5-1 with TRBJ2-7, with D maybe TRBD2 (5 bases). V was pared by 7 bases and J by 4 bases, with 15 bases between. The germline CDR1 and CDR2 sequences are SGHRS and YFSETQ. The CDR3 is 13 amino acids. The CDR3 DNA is TGCGCCAGCGGGCCGGAGAGGGCTTACGAGCAGTACTTC. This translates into CASGPERAYEQYF.

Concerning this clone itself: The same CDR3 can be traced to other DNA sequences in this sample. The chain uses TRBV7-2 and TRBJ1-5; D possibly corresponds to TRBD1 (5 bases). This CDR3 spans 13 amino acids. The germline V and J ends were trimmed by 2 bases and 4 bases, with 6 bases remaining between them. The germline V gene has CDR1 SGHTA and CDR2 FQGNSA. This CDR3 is CASSLRGNQPQHF. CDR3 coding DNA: TGTGCCAGCAGCTTAAGGGGTAATCAGCCCCAGCATTTT.

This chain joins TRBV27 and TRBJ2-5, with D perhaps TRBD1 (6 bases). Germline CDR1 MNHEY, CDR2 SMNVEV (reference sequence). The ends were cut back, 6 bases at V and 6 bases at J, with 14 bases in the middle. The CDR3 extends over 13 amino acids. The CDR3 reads CASSTGHGKTQYF. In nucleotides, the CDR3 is TGTGCCAGCAGCACGGGACACGGGAAGACCCAGTACTTC.

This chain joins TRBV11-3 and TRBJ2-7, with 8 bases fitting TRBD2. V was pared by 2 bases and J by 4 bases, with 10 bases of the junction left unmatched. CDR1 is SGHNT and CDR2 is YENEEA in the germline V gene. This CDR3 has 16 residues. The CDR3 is CASSLYWASGRYEQYF. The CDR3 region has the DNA TGTGCCAGCAGCTTATATTGGGCTAGCGGGCGGTACGAGCAGTACTTC.

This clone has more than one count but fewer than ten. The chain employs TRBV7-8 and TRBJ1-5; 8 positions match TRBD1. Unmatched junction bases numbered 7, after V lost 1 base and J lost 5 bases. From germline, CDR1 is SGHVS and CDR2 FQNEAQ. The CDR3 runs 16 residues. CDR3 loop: CASSLGGTGAYQPQHF. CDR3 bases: TGTGCCAGCAGCTTAGGGGGGACAGGAGCGTATCAGCCCCAGCATTTT. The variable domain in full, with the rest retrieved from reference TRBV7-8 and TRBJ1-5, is GAGVSQSPRYKVAKRGQDVALRCDPISGHVSLFWYQQALGQGPEFLTYFQNEAQLDKSGLPSDRFFAERPEGSVSTLKIQRTQQEDSAVYLCASSLGGTGAYQPQHFGDGTRLSIL.

CDR3 region: CASSQLPSGSNEQYF. CDR3 in DNA: TGCGCCAGCAGCCAATTGCCTAGCGGGAGCAACGAGCAGTACTTC. The V gene is TRBV4-1, the J gene TRBJ2-7; 10 bases align to TRBD2. The CDR3 loop spans 15 amino acids. The ends lost 2 bases at V and 5 bases at J; junction bases unmatched: 6. CDR1 MGHRA and CDR2 YSYEKL come from the germline V gene.